The 29 T cell receptor beta chains given below trace back to one sample, sequenced in a study of CD8+ T cells in alopecia areata. RNA extraction was followed by reverse transcription into cDNA, which acted as the sequencing template. Some clones are missing from TCRdb's copy, which holds only in-frame ones; the method was immunoSEQ multiplex PCR. The sample holds 110,000 to 150,000 clones, about 60% seen once. Sequencing used CD4+ T cells sorted from blood, obtained at week 0. These receptors all stem from a human donor with alopecia areata.

This clone was detected only a few times. The chain has TRBV4-2 and TRBJ2-7; 10 bases line up with TRBD1. CDR1 and CDR2 (germline): LGHNA, YNFKEQ. CDR3 size: 18 residues. Trimming at V came to 0 bases and at J to 1 base, leaving 9 bases not matched to a gene. The CDR3 here is CASSQDRKRTGGSYEQYF. CDR3 nucleotide sequence: TGTGCCAGCAGCCAAGATAGGAAGAGGACAGGGGGATCCTACGAGCAGTACTTC.

The chain uses TRBV7-2 and TRBJ1-6; D unresolved. This CDR3 comprises 13 residues. The germline gives CDR1 SGHTA, CDR2 FQGNSA. The V gene lost 1 base and the J gene lost 4 bases, with 2 bases spanning the gap. CDR3: CASSLEYNSPLHF. The DNA for the CDR3 is TGTGCCAGCAGCTTAGAGTATAATTCACCCCTCCACTTT.

The V and J genes are TRBV18 and TRBJ2-7; unclear D gene. The V gene's germline CDR1 is KGHSH and CDR2 LQKENI. V shed 0 bases and J shed 2 bases, with 8 bases lying between them. The length of the CDR3 is 14 residues. CDR3: CASSPPGVAYEQYF. CDR3 coding DNA: TGTGCCAGCTCACCACCTGGGGTTGCCTACGAGCAGTACTTC.

This clone has just one count. The chain couples TRBV29-1 to TRBJ1-1, with a possible D match to TRBD1 (6 bases). V lost 6 bases to trimming and J lost 6 bases, with 17 bases between them. CDR1 SQVTM and CDR2 ANQGSEA come from the germline V gene. The CDR3 is 13 residues long. This CDR3 is CSVGQGRGPEAFF. DNA for the CDR3: TGCAGCGTGGGACAAGGACGGGGCCCTGAAGCTTTCTTT.

The chain employs TRBV29-1 and TRBJ1-1; D uncertain. Trimming shortened V by 7 bases and J by 1 base, and 13 bases separated the two germline ends. Germline loops: CDR1 SQVTM, CDR2 ANQGSEA. The CDR3 sequence is 13 residues long. CDR3 sequence reads: CSAQAQGNTEAFF. CDR3 DNA sequence: TGCAGCGCCCAGGCCCAAGGGAACACTGAAGCTTTCTTT.

This sequence joins TRBV14 and TRBJ2-7; the D gene is possibly TRBD1 (6 bases). Germline values: CDR1 SGHDN, CDR2 FVKESK. Trimming removed 0 bases from V and 6 bases from J, with 15 bases in between. CDR3 length equals 15 residues. The CDR3 protein is CASSQDLSNRVEQYF. The CDR3 region has the DNA TGTGCCAGCAGCCAAGACTTATCGAACAGGGTCGAGCAGTACTTC.

This clone was observed a handful of times. J is TRBJ1-1 and V is TRBV10-3; D gene unclear. Germline CDR1 and CDR2: ENHRY and SYGVKD. The germline V and J ends were trimmed by 6 bases and 3 bases, with 23 bases remaining between them. The CDR3 runs 17 residues. The CDR3, as DNA: TGTGCCATCAGCCGAGTCGTGGCAGGAGAGGTCGACACTGAAGCTTTCTTT. This encodes CAISRVVAGEVDTEAFF.

A single count supports this clone. The gene calls are TRBV29-1 and TRBJ2-6; D might be TRBD2 (6 bases). Per germline, CDR1 SQVTM and CDR2 ANQGSEA. This CDR3 region has 15 residues. The V gene lost 3 bases and the J gene lost 0 bases, with 9 bases spanning the gap. CDR3 sequence: CSVDVGSSGANVLTF. In DNA form, the CDR3 reads TGCAGCGTTGATGTCGGGAGCTCTGGGGCCAACGTCCTGACTTTC.

V and J are TRBV14 and TRBJ2-2, with 8 bases matching TRBD1. The germline V gene has CDR1 SGHDN and CDR2 FVKESK. After removal of 4 bases from V and 0 bases from J, the junction contained 4 bases not matched to a gene. The CDR3 consists of 16 residues. CDR3 coding DNA: TGTGCCAGCAGCCGCCAACAGGGGGCGAACACCGGGGAGCTGTTTTTT. Translating it yields CASSRQQGANTGELFF.

This clone was picked up a small number of times. The V and J genes are TRBV7-9 and TRBJ2-1, with unresolved D. Germline CDR1 SEHNR, CDR2 FQNEAQ (reference sequence). The CDR3 extends over 10 amino acids. V lost 11 bases to trimming and J lost 7 bases, with 9 bases between them. CDR3 region: CAVNPNEQFF. In nucleotides, the CDR3 is TGTGCCGTAAACCCGAATGAGCAGTTCTTC.

V gene TRBV2 combines with J gene TRBJ2-5; 7 nucleotides line up with TRBD1. The CDR3 runs 11 residues. Germline lookup yields CDR1 SNHLY and CDR2 FYNNEI. V trimming: 9 bases; J trimming: 3 bases; junction bases outside the gene matches: 1. The CDR3, as DNA: TGTGCCAGTCAGGGGGAAGAGACCCAGTACTTC. As protein: CASQGEETQYF.

V gene TRBV4-3 combines with J gene TRBJ2-4; weak D call: TRBD2 (5 bases). The CDR3 is 13 residues long. V lost 0 bases to trimming and J lost 11 bases, with 11 bases between them. The germline V gene has CDR1 LGHNA and CDR2 YSLEER. The CDR3, as DNA: TGCGCCAGCAGCCAAGAGGGTGGCGGGTTTCAGTACTTC. This sequence encodes CASSQEGGGFQYF.

This clone was detected only a few times. This chain uses TRBV18 with TRBJ2-5, with 12 bases matching TRBD2. The V gene end was trimmed by 4 bases and the J gene end by 1 base; junction bases not matched to a gene: 7. This CDR3 contains 17 residues. Germline V CDR1 and CDR2: KGHSH, LQKENI. The CDR3 DNA is TGTGCCAGCTCACGCTCTACTAGCGGGGGGACCCAAGAGACCCAGTACTTC. This encodes CASSRSTSGGTQETQYF.

The J gene is TRBJ2-1, the V gene TRBV6-6; 7 bases line up with TRBD2. Per the germline V gene, CDR1 is MNHNY and CDR2 is SVGAGI (reference sequence). The CDR3 covers 14 residues. The ends lost 3 bases at V and 7 bases at J; junction bases unmatched: 6. The CDR3 is CASSYQWEGNEQFF. The CDR3 region has the DNA TGTGCCAGCAGTTATCAATGGGAGGGGAATGAGCAGTTCTTC.

The chain employs TRBV7-2 and TRBJ2-5; no clear D gene. Germline V CDR1 and CDR2: SGHTA, FQGNSA. The CDR3 extends over 14 amino acids. The ends were cut back, 1 base at V and 4 bases at J, with 10 bases in the middle. CDR3 protein: CASSLVGGPETQYF. CDR3 DNA sequence: TGTGCCAGCAGCTTAGTTGGCGGCCCAGAGACCCAGTACTTC.

This clone was found a few times. The J gene is TRBJ2-2, the V gene TRBV29-1, with D maybe TRBD1 (6 bases). Trimming stripped 7 bases from V and 5 bases from J, with 8 bases between. CDR1 is SQVTM, CDR2 ANQGSEA, per germline. The CDR3 length is 11 residues. The CDR3: CSGRGTGELFF. CDR3 sequence (DNA): TGCAGCGGCAGGGGTACCGGGGAGCTGTTTTTT.

The chain employs TRBV7-2 and TRBJ1-6, with D uncertain. The CDR3 totals 12 residues. Germline V gene data show CDR1 as SGHTA and CDR2 as FQGNSA. V gave up 1 base and J gave up 10 bases, with 5 bases separating them. The CDR3 DNA sequence: TGTGCCAGCAGCTTAGAGGCATCACCCCTCCACTTT. Its protein is CASSLEASPLHF.

The CDR3 region has the DNA TGTGCCAGCAGCTTAGCACAGGGCAGCTATGGCTACACCTTC. As protein: CASSLAQGSYGYTF. The chain links TRBV7-2 to TRBJ1-2; weak D call: TRBD1 (6 bases). CDR1 and CDR2 from the germline V gene are SGHTA and FQGNSA. The CDR3 has 14 amino acids. Deletions cut 0 bases from V and 4 bases from J, with 9 bases between.

Only a few counts were recorded for this clone. This chain uses TRBV10-3 with TRBJ2-7, with 9 nucleotides matching TRBD1. Germline assignment: CDR1 ENHRY and CDR2 SYGVKD. The CDR3 spans 15 residues. V lost 4 bases and J lost 2; bases outside the gene matches: 6. The CDR3 sequence: CAISGSGDRAYEQYF. The CDR3 nucleotides are TGTGCCATCAGTGGTTCTGGGGACAGGGCCTACGAGCAGTACTTC.

The V call is TRBV27, the J call TRBJ1-6, with D uncertain. The CDR3 is 17 amino acids. Trimming took 2 bases from V and 6 from J, leaving 17 bases between them. CDR1 and CDR2 (germline): MNHEY, SMNVEV (reference sequence). This CDR3 is CASSLVRRGGLNSPLHF. The CDR3 nucleotides read TGTGCCAGCAGTTTAGTCCGCCGAGGAGGGCTTAATTCACCCCTCCACTTT.

The rearrangement links TRBV6-1 to TRBJ2-6; 7 nucleotides align to TRBD2. The germline gives CDR1 MNHNS, CDR2 SASEGT. CDR3 length: 15 amino acids. V gave up 3 bases and J gave up 4 bases; unmatched junction bases: 3. The CDR3 spells CASSEGRAGANVLTF. Written as DNA, the CDR3 is TGTGCCAGCAGTGAGGGGAGGGCCGGGGCCAACGTCCTGACTTTC.

V and J are TRBV30 and TRBJ1-2; D remains ambiguous. CDR1 and CDR2 from the germline V gene are GTSNPN and SVGIG (reference sequence). The CDR3 is made up of 13 amino acids. Trimming removed 1 base from V and 12 bases from J, with 18 bases in between. CDR3 sequence (DNA): TGTGCCTGGAGTGCCTTCCCGGGCGGAGGGAACACCTTC. The encoded protein is CAWSAFPGGGNTF. Based on the CDR3 plus reference TRBV30 and TRBJ1-2, the full variable domain is SQTIHQWPATLVQPVGSPLSLECTVEGTSNPNLYWYRQAAGRGLQLLFYSVGIGQISSEVPQNLSASRPQDRQFILSSKKLLLSDSGFYLCAWSAFPGGGNTFGSGTRLTVV.

The chain couples TRBV4-1 to TRBJ1-5, with D perhaps TRBD1 (6 bases). This CDR3 has 20 amino acids. Trimming stripped 1 base from V and 0 bases from J, with 22 bases between. Germline V gene lookup returns CDR1 MGHRA and CDR2 YSYEKL. The CDR3 region is CASSQGGLAETFYSNQPQHF. In DNA form, the CDR3 reads TGCGCCAGCAGCCAAGGGGGGCTTGCCGAGACCTTTTATAGCAATCAGCCCCAGCATTTT.

The chain carries TRBV10-3 and TRBJ2-5; D is ambiguous. Germline loops: CDR1 ENHRY, CDR2 SYGVKD. This CDR3 contains 15 residues. The V end lost 6 bases, the J end lost 2 bases, and 16 bases lay between the germline ends. The CDR3 region is CAISQLSGLQETQYF. CDR3 DNA sequence: TGTGCCATCAGCCAACTCTCGGGCCTTCAAGAGACCCAGTACTTC.

This chain's CDR3 is CASSPSTGGGPSTDTQYF. The DNA of the CDR3 is TGTGCCAGCTCACCAAGTACTGGCGGGGGGCCCTCCACAGATACGCAGTATTTT. The rearrangement links TRBV18 to TRBJ2-3, with TRBD2 identical over 8 bases. The CDR3 is 18 amino acids. The germline gives CDR1 KGHSH, CDR2 LQKENI. Losses at the gene ends were 2 bases for V and 2 bases for J; bases not matched to a gene: 12.

This clone was seen a handful of times. The chain combines TRBV7-9 with TRBJ1-4; D is unresolved. Germline values: CDR1 SEHNR, CDR2 FQNEAQ (reference sequence). The CDR3 consists of 15 residues. V dropped 7 bases and J dropped 0 bases, with 12 bases sitting between them. CDR3 coding DNA: TGTGCCAGCAACCCGGGAGAAGCAACTAATGAAAAACTGTTTTTT. Translation gives CASNPGEATNEKLFF.

This clone was seen a few times. The chain uses TRBV29-1 and TRBJ2-3, with 12 bases lining up with TRBD2. The germline V gene encodes CDR1 SQVTM and CDR2 ANQGSEA. The CDR3 is 15 amino acids. The V gene end was trimmed by 5 bases and the J gene end by 1 base; junction bases not matched to a gene: 4. The CDR3 loop reads CSVSPSGGGTDTQYF. Written as DNA, the CDR3 is TGCAGCGTTTCCCCTAGCGGGGGGGGCACAGATACGCAGTATTTT.

This chain connects TRBV7-2 to TRBJ1-2; D is possibly TRBD1 (5 bases). The CDR3 is 15 amino acids. The V gene lost 2 bases and the J gene lost 2 bases, with 12 bases spanning the gap. Germline V lookup: CDR1 SGHTA, CDR2 FQGNSA. The chain's CDR3 is CASSLSRGGNYGYTF. The CDR3 DNA follows: TGTGCCAGCAGCTTATCTCGCGGGGGGAACTATGGCTACACCTTC.

The CDR3 reads CSVAPAQGYEQFF. The CDR3 DNA follows: TGCAGCGTTGCGCCTGCGCAAGGGTATGAGCAGTTCTTC. The chain carries TRBV29-1 and TRBJ2-1; no definite D call. The CDR3 consists of 13 residues. Germline CDR1 and CDR2: SQVTM and ANQGSEA. The germline V and J ends were trimmed by 4 bases and 8 bases, with 15 bases remaining between them.